These T cell receptor beta chains were read from a single sample in a study of human T cells and chemical hapten exposure. TCRdb passed the RACE reads through MiXCR, listing each CDR3 protein once. The data contain around 350,000 distinct CDR3 sequences, 5% to 6.5% of them singletons. The specimen was whole blood, collected in connection with sensitization to the hapten diphenylcyclopropenone (DPC). These receptors came from a woman aged 18-35 years with alopecia areata. Some clones in this sample may be carry-over from other donors' samples. Each CDR3 is given with its conserved first and last residue. D genes are given only for firm matches. For some rows the clone size is stated as once, few or many, or as a class when expanded; others skip it.

>TRBD1|TRBV24-1|NA|TRBJ2-2
CATSGQGMTELFF
TGTGCCACCAGTGGACAGGGGATGACGGAGCTGTTTTTT
>NA|TRBV21-1|many|TRBJ2-7
CASSKGRPPAGVEQYF
TGTGCCAGCAGCAAAGGAAGGCCCCCCGCCGGAGTCGAGCAGTACTTC
>NA|TRBV25-1|few|TRBJ2-7
CASTAAYEQYF
TGTGCCAGCACTGCCGCCTACGAGCAGTACTTC
>NA|TRBV6-2/TRBV6-3|many|TRBJ1-1
CASLSRTNEAFF
TGTGCCAGCCTAAGCAGGACCAATGAAGCTTTCTTT
>TRBD1|TRBV6-2/TRBV6-3|NA|TRBJ1-2
CASSGHDREVVYGYTF
TGTGCCAGCAGTGGCCACGACAGGGAAGTAGTCTATGGCTACACCTTC
>NA|TRBV5-5|few|TRBJ1-4
CASSLLPPPGDEKLFF
TGTGCCAGCAGCCTCCTCCCACCCCCCGGAGATGAAAAACTGTTTTTT
>NA|TRBV4-3|NA|TRBJ2-7
CASSQDGAGEQYF
TGCGCCAGCAGCCAAGACGGCGCGGGCGAGCAGTACTTC
>NA|TRBV12-3/TRBV12-4|few|TRBJ1-1
CASSLAVSSGTEAFF
TGTGCCAGCAGTTTAGCGGTTTCCTCGGGCACTGAAGCTTTCTTT
>NA|TRBV9|few|TRBJ2-1
CASSVDTMTYNEQFF
TGTGCCAGCAGCGTGGACACCATGACCTACAATGAGCAGTTCTTC
>NA|TRBV5-1|NA|TRBJ1-1
CASRIGQRNTEAFF
TGCGCCAGCAGGATAGGACAAAGGAACACTGAAGCTTTCTTT
>NA|TRBV3-1|many|TRBJ2-3
CASSQATGRRTDTQYF
TGTGCCAGCAGCCAAGCCACAGGGAGACGGACAGATACGCAGTATTTT
>NA|TRBV4-3|many|TRBJ2-3
CASSQDFAGYTDTQYF
TGCGCCAGCAGCCAAGATTTTGCGGGATACACAGATACGCAGTATTTT
>TRBD1|TRBV2|NA|TRBJ1-4
CASRYRGANEKLFF
TGTGCCAGCAGGTACAGGGGTGCTAATGAAAAACTGTTTTTT
>TRBD1|TRBV7-8|few|TRBJ1-1
CASSRDSMNTEAFF
TGTGCCAGCAGCCGGGACAGCATGAACACTGAAGCTTTCTTT
>NA|TRBV9|NA|TRBJ2-2
CASSVWGGELFF
TGTGCCAGCAGCGTATGGGGCGGGGAGCTGTTTTTT
>NA|TRBV6-2/TRBV6-3|few|TRBJ1-1
CASSTNSGVRLTEAFF
TGTGCCAGCAGTACTAACTCAGGGGTAAGATTGACTGAAGCTTTCTTT
>NA|TRBV5-1|many|TRBJ2-5
CASSLVDGRNQETQYF
TGCGCCAGCAGCTTGGTCGACGGCAGGAACCAAGAGACCCAGTACTTC
>NA|TRBV6-1|NA|TRBJ1-1
CASHQGGSTEAFF
TGTGCCAGCCACCAGGGCGGAAGCACTGAAGCTTTCTTT
>TRBD1|TRBV20-1|few|TRBJ1-3
CSARDGDRFSGNTIYF
TGCAGTGCTAGAGATGGGGACAGATTCTCTGGAAACACCATATATTTT
>NA|TRBV5-4|NA|TRBJ2-1
CASSLDSGTSIGQFF
TGTGCCAGCAGCTTGGATTCCGGGACTTCAATTGGGCAGTTCTTC
>NA|TRBV18|NA|TRBJ1-4
CASSQKSAYGATNEKLFF
TGTGCCAGCTCACAAAAATCCGCATACGGAGCAACTAATGAAAAACTTTTTTTT
>NA|TRBV4-2|many|TRBJ2-5
CASSQVTDQETQYF
TGTGCCAGCAGCCAAGTAACGGACCAAGAGACCCAGTACTTC
>TRBD2|TRBV6-6|many|TRBJ2-3
CASSYTLAGSRYF
TGTGCCAGCAGTTACACCCTAGCGGGGAGTCGGTATTTT
>NA|TRBV3-1|few|TRBJ2-3
CASSQVRSTDTQYF
TGTGCCAGCAGCCAAGTCCGAAGCACAGATACGCAGTATTTT
>NA|TRBV10-3|few|TRBJ1-1
CAISEDGYANTEAFF
TGTGCCATCAGTGAGGACGGGTACGCGAACACTGAAGCTTTCTTT
>NA|TRBV6-5|few|TRBJ1-1
CASSYSIGLLLNTEAFF
TGTGCCAGCAGTTACTCGATCGGCCTACTATTGAACACTGAAGCTTTCTTT
>NA|TRBV5-1|NA|TRBJ2-1
CASSLACSNEQFF
TGCGCCAGCAGCTTAGCTTGCTCCAATGAGCAGTTCTTC
>NA|TRBV7-9|NA|TRBJ2-7
CASSGIRDTPLLGQYF
TGTGCCAGCAGCGGAATCCGGGACACCCCTCTTTTGGGGCAGTACTTC
>NA|TRBV6-4|many|TRBJ1-6
CASSPKAPALTRPLHF
TGTGCCAGCAGTCCTAAGGCGCCCGCATTGACGAGGCCCCTCCACTTT
>TRBD2|TRBV6-5|few|TRBJ2-7
CASKGSSGAYEQYF
TGTGCCAGCAAAGGGTCTAGCGGTGCCTACGAGCAGTACTTC
>NA|TRBV10-3|many|TRBJ1-2
CAISEVQGRHFYGYTF
TGTGCCATCAGTGAGGTGCAGGGTCGACACTTTTATGGCTACACCTTC
>TRBD1|TRBV6-5|many|TRBJ1-4
CASSKTRTGWSEKLFF
TGTGCCAGCAGTAAAACTCGGACAGGGTGGTCCGAAAAACTGTTTTTT
>NA|TRBV9|once|TRBJ2-7
CACSDPHGYEQYF
TGTGCCTGCAGTGATCCCCACGGCTACGAGCAGTACTTC
>NA|TRBV28|NA|TRBJ1-3
CARPSRGPPTSGNTIYF
TGTGCCAGACCCTCCAGGGGCCCTCCCACATCTGGAAACACCATATATTTT
>TRBD1|TRBV4-3|many|TRBJ1-5
CASSHGTVDQPQHF
TGCGCCAGCAGCCACGGGACAGTAGATCAGCCCCAGCATTTT
>TRBD2|TRBV6-4|NA|TRBJ2-1
CASSDSGRGANNEQFF
TGTGCCAGCAGTGACTCTGGGCGGGGGGCAAACAATGAGCAGTTCTTC
>NA|TRBV4-1|NA|TRBJ2-2
CASSHPGLQRPGELFF
TGCGCCAGCAGCCACCCGGGACTGCAGAGACCCGGGGAGCTGTTTTTT
>NA|TRBV4-3|many|TRBJ2-3
CASSEAYGADTQYF
TGCGCCAGCTCCGAGGCTTACGGGGCAGATACGCAGTATTTT
>NA|TRBV6-1|many|TRBJ2-7
CASSENGGYEQYF
TGTGCCAGCAGTGAAAATGGGGGTTACGAGCAGTACTTC